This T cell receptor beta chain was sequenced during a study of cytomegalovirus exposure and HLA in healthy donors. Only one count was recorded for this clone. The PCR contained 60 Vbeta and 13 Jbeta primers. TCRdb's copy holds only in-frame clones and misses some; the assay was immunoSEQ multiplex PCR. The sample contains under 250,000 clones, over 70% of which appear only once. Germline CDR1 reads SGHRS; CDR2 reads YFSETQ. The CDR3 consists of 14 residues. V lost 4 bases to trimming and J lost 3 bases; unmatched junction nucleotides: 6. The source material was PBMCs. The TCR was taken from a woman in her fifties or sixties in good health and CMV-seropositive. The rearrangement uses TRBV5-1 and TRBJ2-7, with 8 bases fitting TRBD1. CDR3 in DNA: TGCGCCAGCAGCCCGGGACAGGCCCTCTACGAGCAGTACTTC. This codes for CASSPGQALYEQYF.